The 5 T cell receptor beta chains listed next were all sequenced from one sample in a study of shared clonotypes between healthy human individuals. Naivety among CD8 cells was defined by CD45RO negativity and positive CCR7 selection, thereby excluding terminally differentiated effector memory CD45RA+ cells. Sequenced by immunoSEQ multiplex PCR; TCRdb stores in-frame clones only, minus some. The sample contains around 2.1 million clones, more than 85% of which appear only once. The specimen sequenced was naive CD8+ T cells from PBMCs. Receptors were obtained from a young man in good health. Some clones in this sample may be carry-over from other donors' samples.

The DNA for the CDR3 is TGTGCCAGCAGTTTTTTCGGGACAGGGATTACGGATACGCAGTATTTT. Translation: CASSFFGTGITDTQYF. V gene TRBV28 combines with J gene TRBJ2-3; 9 nucleotides line up with TRBD1. CDR1 and CDR2 (germline): MDHEN, SYDVKM. This CDR3 spans 16 amino acids. J gave up 6 bases and V 3 bases, and 10 bases lay outside the gene matches.

The V and J genes are TRBV5-8 and TRBJ2-5; TRBD1 matches at 10 bases. This CDR3 comprises 16 residues. V was clipped by 3 bases and J by 4 bases; unmatched bases: 9. Germline V gene lookup returns CDR1 SGHTS and CDR2 YDEGEE. In DNA form, the CDR3 reads TGTGCCAGCAGCTGGACCGGGACAGGGGCCGGAGAGACCCAGTACTTC. Translated, it gives CASSWTGTGAGETQYF.

V is TRBV6-1 and J is TRBJ1-1; D possibly corresponds to TRBD1 (5 bases). This CDR3 region has 14 residues. V was pared by 4 bases and J by 5 bases, with 14 bases between. Per the germline V gene, CDR1 is MNHNS and CDR2 is SASEGT. Here the CDR3 DNA reads TGTGCCAGCAGTGTTAGAGGGGCGGGGACTGAAGCTTTCTTT. Amino acid sequence: CASSVRGAGTEAFF.

This chain's CDR3 is CASSLGQGAYNEQFF. The CDR3, as DNA: TGTGCCAGCAGCTTGGGACAGGGGGCCTACAATGAGCAGTTCTTC. The genes are TRBV7-3 and TRBJ2-1, with 11 bases that match TRBD1. The CDR3 runs to 15 residues. From germline, CDR1 is SGHTA and CDR2 FQGTGA. J lost 2 bases, V lost 3 bases, and 0 bases had no gene match.

V usage is TRBV13 and J usage is TRBJ2-1; possibly TRBD1 or TRBD2 for D (5 bases each). The CDR3 extends over 14 amino acids. Trimming pared 8 bases from V and 6 bases from J, leaving 17 bases between. Germline CDR1 is PRHDT and CDR2 is FYEKMQ (reference sequence). The CDR3 sequence is CASGGIGVPNEQFF. In DNA form, the CDR3 reads TGTGCCAGCGGGGGAATAGGGGTCCCCAATGAGCAGTTCTTC. The variable domain in full, with the rest retrieved from reference TRBV13 and TRBJ2-1, is AAGVIQSPRHLIKEKRETATLKCYPIPRHDTVYWYQQGPGQDPQFLISFYEKMQSDKGSIPDRFSAQQFSDYHSELNMSSLELGDSALYFCASGGIGVPNEQFFGPGTRLTVL.